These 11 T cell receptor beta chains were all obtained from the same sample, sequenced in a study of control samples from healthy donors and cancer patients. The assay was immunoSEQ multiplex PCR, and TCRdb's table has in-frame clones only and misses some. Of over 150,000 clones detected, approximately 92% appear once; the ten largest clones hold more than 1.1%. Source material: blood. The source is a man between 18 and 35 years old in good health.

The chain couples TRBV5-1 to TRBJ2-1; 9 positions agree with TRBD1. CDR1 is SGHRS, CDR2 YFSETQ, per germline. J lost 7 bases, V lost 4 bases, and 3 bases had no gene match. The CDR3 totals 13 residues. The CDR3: CASSIGQGNEQFF. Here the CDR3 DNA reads TGCGCCAGCAGCATCGGACAGGGGAATGAGCAGTTCTTC. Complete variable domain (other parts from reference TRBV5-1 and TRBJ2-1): KAGVTQTPRYLIKTRGQQVTLSCSPISGHRSVSWYQQTPGQGLQFLFEYFSETQRNKGNFPGRFSGRQFSNSRSEMNVSTLELGDSALYLCASSIGQGNEQFFGPGTRLTVL.

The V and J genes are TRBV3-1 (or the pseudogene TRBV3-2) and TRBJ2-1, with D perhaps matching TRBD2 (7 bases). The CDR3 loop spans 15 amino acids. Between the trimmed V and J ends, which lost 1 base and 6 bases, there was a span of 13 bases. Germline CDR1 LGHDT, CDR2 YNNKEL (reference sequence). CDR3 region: CASSQGEGESNEQFF. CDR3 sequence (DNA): TGTGCCAGCAGCCAAGGGGAGGGGGAATCCAATGAGCAGTTCTTC.

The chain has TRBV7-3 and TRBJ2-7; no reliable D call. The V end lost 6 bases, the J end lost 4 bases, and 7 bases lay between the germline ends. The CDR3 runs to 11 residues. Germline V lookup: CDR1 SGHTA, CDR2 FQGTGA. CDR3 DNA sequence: TGTGCCAGCAGTGAGTTGTACGAGCAGTACTTC. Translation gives CASSELYEQYF.

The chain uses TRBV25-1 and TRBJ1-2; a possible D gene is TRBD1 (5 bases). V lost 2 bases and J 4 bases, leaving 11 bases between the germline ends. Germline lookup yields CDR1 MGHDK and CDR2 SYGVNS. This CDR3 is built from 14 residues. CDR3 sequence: CASSEPGGAYGYTF. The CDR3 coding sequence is TGTGCCAGCAGTGAACCGGGGGGAGCCTATGGCTACACCTTC.

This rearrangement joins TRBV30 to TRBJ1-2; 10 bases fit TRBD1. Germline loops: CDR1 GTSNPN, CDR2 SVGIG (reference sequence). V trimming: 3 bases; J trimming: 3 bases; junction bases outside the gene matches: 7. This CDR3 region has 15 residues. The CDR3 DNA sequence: TGTGCCTGGAGGGATAAGACAGGGGGCGACTATGGCTACACCTTC. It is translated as CAWRDKTGGDYGYTF.

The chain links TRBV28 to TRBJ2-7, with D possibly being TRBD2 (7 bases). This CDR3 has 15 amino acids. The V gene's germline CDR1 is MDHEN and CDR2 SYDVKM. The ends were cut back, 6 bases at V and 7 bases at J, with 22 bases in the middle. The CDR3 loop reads CASRGGAAGSVEQYF. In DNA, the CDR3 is TGTGCCAGCAGAGGGGGGGCGGCAGGTTCAGTTGAGCAGTACTTC.

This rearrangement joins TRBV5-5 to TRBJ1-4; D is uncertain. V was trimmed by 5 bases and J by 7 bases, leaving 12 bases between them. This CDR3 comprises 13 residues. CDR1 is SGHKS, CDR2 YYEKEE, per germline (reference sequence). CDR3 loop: CASRPGSGEKLFF. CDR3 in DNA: TGTGCCAGCAGGCCCGGGAGCGGTGAAAAACTGTTTTTT.

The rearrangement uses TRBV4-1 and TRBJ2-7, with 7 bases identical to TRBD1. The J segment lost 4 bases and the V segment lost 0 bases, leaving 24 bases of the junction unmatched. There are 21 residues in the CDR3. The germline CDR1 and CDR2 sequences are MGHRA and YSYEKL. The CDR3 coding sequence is TGCGCCAGCAGCCAAGAAGCGTTCTTCGGACAGGCTCAAGTTAATCGTTACGAGCAGTACTTC. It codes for CASSQEAFFGQAQVNRYEQYF.

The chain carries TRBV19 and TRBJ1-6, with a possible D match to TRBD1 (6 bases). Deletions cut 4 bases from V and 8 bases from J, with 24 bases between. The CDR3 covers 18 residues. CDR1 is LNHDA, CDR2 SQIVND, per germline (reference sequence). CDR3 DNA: TGTGCCAGTAGTACCCCAATAGGGGGGGTTCTGGACTATTCACCCCTCCACTTT. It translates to CASSTPIGGVLDYSPLHF.

CDR3 protein: CASSLTSNEKLFF. In DNA, the CDR3 is TGTGCCAGCAGTTTAACCTCTAATGAAAAACTGTTTTTT. The chain is built from TRBV12-3 or TRBV12-4 and TRBJ1-4; D gene unclear. V was pared by 2 bases and J by 3 bases, with 4 bases between. CDR3 length: 13 residues.

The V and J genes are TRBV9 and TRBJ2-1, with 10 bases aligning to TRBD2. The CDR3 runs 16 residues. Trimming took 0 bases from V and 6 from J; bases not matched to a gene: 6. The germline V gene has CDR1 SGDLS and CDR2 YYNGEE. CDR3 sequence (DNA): TGTGCCAGCAGCGTAGGTAGCGGGGGGCCGAGCAATGAGCAGTTCTTC. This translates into CASSVGSGGPSNEQFF.